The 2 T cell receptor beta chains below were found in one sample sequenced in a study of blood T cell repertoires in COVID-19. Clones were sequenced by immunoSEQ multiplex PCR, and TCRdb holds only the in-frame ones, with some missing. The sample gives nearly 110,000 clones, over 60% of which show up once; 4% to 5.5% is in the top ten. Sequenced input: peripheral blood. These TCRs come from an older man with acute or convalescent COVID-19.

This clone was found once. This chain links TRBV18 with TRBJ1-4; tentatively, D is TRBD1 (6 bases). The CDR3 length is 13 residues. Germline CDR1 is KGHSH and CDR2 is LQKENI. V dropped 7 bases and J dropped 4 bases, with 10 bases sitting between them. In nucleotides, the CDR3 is TGTGCCAGCTGCAGGGGAATTAATGAAAAACTGTTTTTT. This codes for CASCRGINEKLFF.

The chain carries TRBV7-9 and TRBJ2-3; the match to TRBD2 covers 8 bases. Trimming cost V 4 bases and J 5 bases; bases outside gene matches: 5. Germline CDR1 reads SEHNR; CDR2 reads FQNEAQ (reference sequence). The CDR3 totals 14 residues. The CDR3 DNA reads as TGTGCCAGCAGCTCCGGACTAGCAGGAGATACGCAGTATTTT. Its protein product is CASSSGLAGDTQYF.